This T cell receptor (beta chain) was retrieved from a study of CD8 T cell repertoires and HIV-1 epitope variants. At the level of the study: Twenty-five autologous and known Gag and Nef epitope variant peptides each stimulated T cells separately. IL-2, IL-7 and IL-15 were added on days 3 and 7 of roughly ten-day cultures. Tested: three Gag epitope families, Nef HW9 and YT9.

Comment on this clone: Antigen: not known.

Study-level findings and limits: Six of nine antigen-specific clonotypes appeared cross-reactive to autologous or escape variants.

Clones were read by immunoSEQ multiplex PCR, and TCRdb kept only the in-frame ones, dropping some. The sample yields 5,000 or so clones, less than 75% seen once. Trimming cost V 4 bases and J 0 bases, with 10 bases left between them. Germline values: CDR1 MGHRA, CDR2 YSYEKL. The CDR3 consists of 15 residues. This chain connects TRBV4-1 to TRBJ2-1; D perhaps matches TRBD2 (7 bases). Sequencing was carried out using cultured CD8+ T cells derived from PBMCs. This clonotype was sampled from a male donor with HIV. The CDR3 loop is CASSPGGLSYNEQFF. The CDR3 nucleotides read TGCGCCAGCAGCCCCGGGGGGCTCTCCTACAATGAGCAGTTCTTC.